This T cell receptor beta chain was profiled in a study of cytomegalovirus exposure and HLA in healthy donors. Study-wide context: HLA-typed donors contributed around 88 million unique TCRs, which were held in an early data release. Study-level points and caveats: Associated with cytomegalovirus, according to the listing, were some 150 TCR beta chains. The likely origin of a cluster of highly shared sequence variants was a sequencing artifact. Common viral pathogens were later found to be apparently linked to several of the most significant clusters.

Primers included in the PCR were 60 Vbeta and 13 Jbeta primers. TCRdb's table, derived via immunoSEQ multiplex PCR, lists solely in-frame clones and lacks some. The sample lists roughly 200,000 clones, 77% occurring once. About this clone itself: Its antigen remains unidentified.

V was cut by 2 bases and J by 0 bases, with 20 bases left in between. The CDR3 covers 19 residues. CDR1 MNHNS and CDR2 SASEGT come from the germline V gene. J is TRBJ1-5 and V is TRBV6-1; D may be TRBD1 (6 bases). Source material: PBMCs. This clonotype originated in a woman aged 60-75 years in good health and CMV-seropositive. The DNA of the CDR3 is TGTGCCAGCAGTGAAATGTTCTTATCAGGGGCGCATAGCAATCAGCCCCAGCATTTT. Its translation is CASSEMFLSGAHSNQPQHF.